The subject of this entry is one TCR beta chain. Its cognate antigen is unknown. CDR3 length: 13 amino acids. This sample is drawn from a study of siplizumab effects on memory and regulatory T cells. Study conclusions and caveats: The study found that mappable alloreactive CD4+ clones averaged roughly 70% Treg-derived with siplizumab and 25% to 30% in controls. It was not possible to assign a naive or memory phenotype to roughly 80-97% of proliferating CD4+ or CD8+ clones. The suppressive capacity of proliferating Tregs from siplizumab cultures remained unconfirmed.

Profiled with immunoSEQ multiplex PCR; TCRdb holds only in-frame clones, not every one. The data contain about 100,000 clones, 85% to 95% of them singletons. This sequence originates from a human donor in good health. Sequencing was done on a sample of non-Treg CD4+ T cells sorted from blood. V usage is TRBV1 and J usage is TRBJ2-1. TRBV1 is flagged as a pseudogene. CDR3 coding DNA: TGCACCAGCAGGATGAGGGGCGGCAGGGAGCAGTTCTTC. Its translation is CTSRMRGGREQFF.